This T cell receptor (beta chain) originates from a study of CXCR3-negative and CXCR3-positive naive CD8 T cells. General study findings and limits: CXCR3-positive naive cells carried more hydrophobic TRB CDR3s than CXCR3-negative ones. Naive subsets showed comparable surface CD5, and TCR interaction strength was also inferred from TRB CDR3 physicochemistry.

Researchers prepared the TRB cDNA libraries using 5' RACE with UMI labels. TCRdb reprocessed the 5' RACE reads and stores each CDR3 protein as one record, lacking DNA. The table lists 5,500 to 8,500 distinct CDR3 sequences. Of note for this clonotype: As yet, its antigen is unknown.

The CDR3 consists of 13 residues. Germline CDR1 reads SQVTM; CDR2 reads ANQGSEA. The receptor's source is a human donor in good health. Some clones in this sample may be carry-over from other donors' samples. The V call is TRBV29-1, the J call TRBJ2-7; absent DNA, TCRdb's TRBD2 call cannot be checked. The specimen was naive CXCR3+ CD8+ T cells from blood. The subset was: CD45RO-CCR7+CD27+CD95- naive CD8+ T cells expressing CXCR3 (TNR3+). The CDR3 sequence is CSVVTAVAYEQYF.